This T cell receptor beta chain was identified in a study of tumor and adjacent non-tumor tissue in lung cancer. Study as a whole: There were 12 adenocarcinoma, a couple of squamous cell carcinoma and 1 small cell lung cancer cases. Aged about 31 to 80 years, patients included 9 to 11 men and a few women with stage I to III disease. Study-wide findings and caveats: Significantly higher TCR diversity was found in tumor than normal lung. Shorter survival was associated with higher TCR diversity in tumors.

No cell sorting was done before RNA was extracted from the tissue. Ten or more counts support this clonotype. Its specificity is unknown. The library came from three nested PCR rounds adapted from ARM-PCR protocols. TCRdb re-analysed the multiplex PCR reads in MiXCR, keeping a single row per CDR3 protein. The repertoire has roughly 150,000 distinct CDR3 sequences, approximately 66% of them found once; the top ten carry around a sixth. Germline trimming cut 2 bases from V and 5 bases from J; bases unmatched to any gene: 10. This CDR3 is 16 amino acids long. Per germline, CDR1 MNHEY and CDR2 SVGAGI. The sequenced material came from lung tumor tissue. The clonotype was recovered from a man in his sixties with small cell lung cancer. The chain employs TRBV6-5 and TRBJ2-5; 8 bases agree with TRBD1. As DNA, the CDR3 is TGTGCCAGCAGTTACAATTTGGCAGGGGGCTGGGAGACCCAGTACTTC. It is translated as CASSYNLAGGWETQYF.